This TCR beta chain came from a study of cytotoxic CD8 clonotypes in ibrutinib-treated CLL. A single count supports this clone. Cryopreserved PBMCs provided about 2 micrograms of genomic DNA for the TCR beta libraries. Deep sequencing aimed at 1 in 200,000 to 1 in 1 million T cells' resolution. Some clones are missing from TCRdb's copy, which holds only in-frame ones; the method was immunoSEQ multiplex PCR. Among 70,000 to 85,000 clones, 80% were seen once, and the ten largest hold less than 9%. The source material was PBMCs, sampled at disease progression, from a patient treated with ibrutinib. The sequence derives from a human donor with chronic lymphocytic leukemia.

The CDR3 DNA reads TGTGCCAGCAGCTTAGGGGACAGGGGAATGGAAGCTTTCTTT. This translates into CASSLGDRGMEAFF. The J gene is TRBJ1-1, the V gene TRBV11-2, with 10 bases identical to TRBD1. Per germline, CDR1 SGHAT and CDR2 FQNNGV. This CDR3 comprises 14 residues. The ends lost 1 base at V and 8 bases at J; junction bases unmatched: 4.